This T cell receptor (beta chain) was sequenced during a study of shared clonotypes between healthy human individuals. Assay: immunoSEQ multiplex PCR; the TCRdb copy retains only in-frame clones and omits some. The sample yields roughly 2.2 million clones, 93% seen once. Germline V gene sequence: CDR1 MNHNS, CDR2 SASEGT. This CDR3 has 15 amino acids. Between the trimmed V and J ends, which lost 4 bases and 0 bases, there was a span of 13 bases. The chain couples TRBV6-1 to TRBJ2-7, with D possibly matching TRBD1 (6 bases). This receptor was taken from a man aged 18-30 years in good health. Some clones in this sample may be carry-over from other donors' samples. Sequencing was carried out using naive CD4+ T cells from PBMCs. Subset indicated: CD45RA+ positively selected. The CDR3 is CASSVIQGSSYEQYF. The CDR3 bases are TGTGCCAGCAGTGTCATACAGGGATCCTCCTACGAGCAGTACTTC.